This T cell receptor (beta chain) is drawn from a study of CD8 T cells in Susac syndrome. Study at large: Patients with Susac syndrome were therapy-naive, on corticosteroids, or on intravenous immunoglobulin alone at blood draw.

The V and J ends lost 0 bases and 6 bases respectively, with 12 bases between them. The CDR3 loop spans 15 amino acids. Germline-derived CDR1 and CDR2 are MNHEY and SMNVEV (reference sequence). With regard to this clonotype: The target antigen is unknown.

Study-level points and caveats: Susac-specific public clones found in total CD8+ repertoires numbered some 17, and those in CD8+ TEMRA repertoires numbered a few. The study conceded that relatively few individuals underwent its TCR sequencing and HLA analysis.

Reverse transcription of about 0.45 to 1 ug RNA used random hexamers. Across 54 Vbeta and 13 Jbeta, immunoSEQ multiplex PCR amplified TCR beta CDR3. From the immunoSEQ multiplex PCR reads, TCRdb called clonotypes with MiXCR, one entry per CDR3 protein. The table records about 190,000 distinct CDR3 sequences, roughly 94% of them present only once. The chain employs TRBV27 and TRBJ1-5; D remains ambiguous. What was sequenced was CD8+ T cells from PBMCs. The sequence derives from a human donor with Susac syndrome. CDR3 amino acids: CASSLSVRSPQPQHF. Here the CDR3 DNA reads TGTGCCAGCAGTTTATCGGTGAGGTCCCCTCAGCCCCAGCATTTT.